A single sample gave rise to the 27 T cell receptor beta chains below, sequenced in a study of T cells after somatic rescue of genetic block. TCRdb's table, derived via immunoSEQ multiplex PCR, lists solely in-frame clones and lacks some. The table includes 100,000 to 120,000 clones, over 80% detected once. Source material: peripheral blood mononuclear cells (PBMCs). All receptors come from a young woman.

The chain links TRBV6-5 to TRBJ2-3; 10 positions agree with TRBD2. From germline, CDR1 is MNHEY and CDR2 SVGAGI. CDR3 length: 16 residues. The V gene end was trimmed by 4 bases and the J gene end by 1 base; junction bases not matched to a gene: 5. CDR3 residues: CASSLERGGGTDTQYF. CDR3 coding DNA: TGTGCCAGCAGTTTAGAGCGGGGGGGCGGCACAGATACGCAGTATTTT.

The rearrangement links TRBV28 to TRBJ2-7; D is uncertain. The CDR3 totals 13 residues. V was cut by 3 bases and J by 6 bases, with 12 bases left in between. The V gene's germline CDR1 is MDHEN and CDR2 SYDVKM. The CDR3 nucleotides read TGTGCCAGCAGTTTGCTGGGTTCGGGCGAGCAGTACTTC. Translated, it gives CASSLLGSGEQYF.

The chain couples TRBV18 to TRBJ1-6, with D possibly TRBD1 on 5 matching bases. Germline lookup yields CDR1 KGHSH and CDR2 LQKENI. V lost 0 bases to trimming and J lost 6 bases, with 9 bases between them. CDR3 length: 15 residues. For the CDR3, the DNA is TGTGCCAGCTCACCACCCGGGACTTCTAATTCACCCCTCCACTTT. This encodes CASSPPGTSNSPLHF.

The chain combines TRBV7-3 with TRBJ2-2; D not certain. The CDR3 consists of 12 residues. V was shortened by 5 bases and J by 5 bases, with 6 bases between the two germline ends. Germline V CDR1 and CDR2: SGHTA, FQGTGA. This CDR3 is CASSGQTGELFF. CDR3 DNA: TGTGCCAGCAGCGGCCAAACCGGGGAGCTGTTTTTT.

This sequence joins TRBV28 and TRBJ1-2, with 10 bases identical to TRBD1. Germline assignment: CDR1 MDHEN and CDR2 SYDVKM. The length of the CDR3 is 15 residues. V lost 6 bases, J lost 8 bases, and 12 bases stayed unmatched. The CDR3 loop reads CASSFPEDRGNGYTF. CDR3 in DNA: TGTGCCAGCAGCTTCCCCGAGGACAGGGGGAACGGCTACACCTTC.

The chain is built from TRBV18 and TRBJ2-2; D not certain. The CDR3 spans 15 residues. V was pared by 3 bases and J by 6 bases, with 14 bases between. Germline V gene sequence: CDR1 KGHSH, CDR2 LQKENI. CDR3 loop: CASSPFKGTPGELFF. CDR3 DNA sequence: TGTGCCAGCTCACCTTTTAAGGGAACCCCCGGGGAGCTGTTTTTT.

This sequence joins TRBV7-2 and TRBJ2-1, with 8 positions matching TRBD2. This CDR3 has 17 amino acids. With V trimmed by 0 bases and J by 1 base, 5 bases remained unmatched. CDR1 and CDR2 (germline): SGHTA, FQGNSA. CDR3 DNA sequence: TGTGCCAGCAGCTTAGCGCTACTAGCGGTGTCCTACAATGAGCAGTTCTTC. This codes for CASSLALLAVSYNEQFF.

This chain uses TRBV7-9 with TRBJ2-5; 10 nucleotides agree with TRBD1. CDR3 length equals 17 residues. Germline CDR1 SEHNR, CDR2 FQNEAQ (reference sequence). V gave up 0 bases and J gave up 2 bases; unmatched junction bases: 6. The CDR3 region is CASSLAGQGRGQETQYF. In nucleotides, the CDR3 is TGTGCCAGCAGCTTAGCGGGACAGGGGAGAGGGCAAGAGACCCAGTACTTC.

DNA of the CDR3: TGTGCCAGCAGTTACTCAGGAGGGGTTGCCGAGCAGTACTTC. Translated, it gives CASSYSGGVAEQYF. The chain is built from TRBV6-5 and TRBJ2-7; D possibly corresponds to TRBD2 (6 bases). This CDR3 region has 14 residues. Trimming cost V 0 bases and J 6 bases, with 12 bases left between them. CDR1 and CDR2 (germline): MNHEY, SVGAGI.

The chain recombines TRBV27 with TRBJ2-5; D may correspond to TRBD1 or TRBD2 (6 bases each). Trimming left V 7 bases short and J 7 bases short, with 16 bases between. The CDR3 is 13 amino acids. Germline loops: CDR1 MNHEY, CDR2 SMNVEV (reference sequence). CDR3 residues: CASNHRGLGTQYF. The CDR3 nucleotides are TGTGCCAGCAACCACCGGGGGCTCGGGACCCAGTACTTC.

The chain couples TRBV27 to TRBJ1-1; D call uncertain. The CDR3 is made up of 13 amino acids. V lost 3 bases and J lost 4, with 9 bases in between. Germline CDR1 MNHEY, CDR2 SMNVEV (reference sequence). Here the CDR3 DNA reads TGTGCCAGCAGTTTGGGGTTATTCACTGAAGCTTTCTTT. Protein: CASSLGLFTEAFF.

DNA for the CDR3: TGTGCCAGCAGCTCCCCCCAGGACACCGGGGAGCTGTTTTTT. Protein: CASSSPQDTGELFF. This chain links TRBV7-3 with TRBJ2-2, with D unclear. The CDR3 loop spans 14 amino acids. The V gene lost 4 bases and the J gene lost 3 bases, with 9 bases spanning the gap. Looked up from germline, CDR1 is SGHTA and CDR2 is FQGTGA. The full variable domain, with the rest looked up from reference TRBV7-3 and TRBJ2-2, is GAGVSQTPSNKVTEKGKYVELRCDPISGHTALYWYRQSLGQGPEFLIYFQGTGAADDSGLPNDRFFAVRPEGSVSTLKIQRTERGDSAVYLCASSSPQDTGELFFGEGSRLTVL.

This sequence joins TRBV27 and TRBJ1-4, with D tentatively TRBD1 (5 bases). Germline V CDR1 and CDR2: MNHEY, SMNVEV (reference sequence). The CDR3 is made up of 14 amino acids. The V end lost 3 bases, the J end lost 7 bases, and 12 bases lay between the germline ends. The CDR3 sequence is CASSFLSGREKLFF. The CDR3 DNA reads TGTGCCAGCAGTTTCCTCTCAGGGCGTGAAAAACTGTTTTTT.

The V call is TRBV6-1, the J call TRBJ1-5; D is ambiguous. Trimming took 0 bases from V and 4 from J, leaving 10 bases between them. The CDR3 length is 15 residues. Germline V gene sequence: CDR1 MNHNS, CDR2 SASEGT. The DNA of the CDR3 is TGTGCCAGCAGTGAAGCGGGTCTCCTAAATCAGCCCCAGCATTTT. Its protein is CASSEAGLLNQPQHF.

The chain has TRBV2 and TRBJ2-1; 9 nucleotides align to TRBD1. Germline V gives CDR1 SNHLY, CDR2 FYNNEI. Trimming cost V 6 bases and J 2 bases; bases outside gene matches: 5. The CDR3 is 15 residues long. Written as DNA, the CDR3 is TGTGCCAGCAGGGTACAGGGGGCCCCCTACAATGAGCAGTTCTTC. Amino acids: CASRVQGAPYNEQFF.

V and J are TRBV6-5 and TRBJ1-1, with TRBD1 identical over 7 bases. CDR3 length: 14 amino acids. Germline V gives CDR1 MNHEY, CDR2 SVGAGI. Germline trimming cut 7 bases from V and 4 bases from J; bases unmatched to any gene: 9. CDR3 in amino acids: CASNTPTGATEAFF. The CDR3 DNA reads TGTGCCAGCAACACTCCCACAGGGGCCACTGAAGCTTTCTTT.

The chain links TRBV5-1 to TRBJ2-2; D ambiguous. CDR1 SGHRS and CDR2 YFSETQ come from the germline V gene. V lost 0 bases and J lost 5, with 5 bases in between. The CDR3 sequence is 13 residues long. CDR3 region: CASSLDGTGELFF. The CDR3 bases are TGCGCCAGCAGCTTGGACGGGACCGGGGAGCTGTTTTTT.

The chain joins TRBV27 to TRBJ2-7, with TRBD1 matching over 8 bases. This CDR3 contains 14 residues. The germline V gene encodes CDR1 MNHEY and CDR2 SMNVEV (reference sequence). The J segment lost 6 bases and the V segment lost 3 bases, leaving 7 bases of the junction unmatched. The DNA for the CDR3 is TGTGCCAGCAGTTTGGGGCAGGGGGCGGTCGAGCAGTACTTC. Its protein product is CASSLGQGAVEQYF.

CDR3 in amino acids: CASSLAGRGQKETQYF. CDR3 sequence (DNA): TGTGCCAGCAGCTTAGCGGGTAGGGGGCAGAAGGAGACCCAGTACTTC. The rearrangement uses TRBV7-6 and TRBJ2-5; 7 bases are shared with TRBD1. The CDR3 has 16 residues. The germline V gene has CDR1 SGHVS and CDR2 FNYEAQ. Trimming removed 0 bases from V and 5 bases from J; junction bases left unmatched: 9.

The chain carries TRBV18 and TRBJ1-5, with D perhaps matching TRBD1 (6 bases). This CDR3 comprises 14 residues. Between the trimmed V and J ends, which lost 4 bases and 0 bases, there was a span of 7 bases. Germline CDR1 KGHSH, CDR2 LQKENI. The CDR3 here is CASSRDNSNQPQHF. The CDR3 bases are TGTGCCAGCTCACGGGACAATAGCAATCAGCCCCAGCATTTT.

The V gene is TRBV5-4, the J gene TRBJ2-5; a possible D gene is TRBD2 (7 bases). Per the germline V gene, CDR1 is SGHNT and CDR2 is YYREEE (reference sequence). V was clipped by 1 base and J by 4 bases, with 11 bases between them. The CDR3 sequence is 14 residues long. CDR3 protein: CASSLLGGPETQYF. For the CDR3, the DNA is TGTGCCAGCAGCTTGTTGGGGGGGCCAGAGACCCAGTACTTC.

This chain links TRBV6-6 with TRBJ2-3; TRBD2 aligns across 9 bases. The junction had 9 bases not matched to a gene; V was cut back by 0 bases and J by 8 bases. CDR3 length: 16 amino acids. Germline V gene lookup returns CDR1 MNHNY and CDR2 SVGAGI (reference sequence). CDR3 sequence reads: CASSYSSGGGRGTQYF. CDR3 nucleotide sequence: TGTGCCAGCAGTTACTCTAGCGGGGGAGGCAGAGGTACGCAGTATTTT.

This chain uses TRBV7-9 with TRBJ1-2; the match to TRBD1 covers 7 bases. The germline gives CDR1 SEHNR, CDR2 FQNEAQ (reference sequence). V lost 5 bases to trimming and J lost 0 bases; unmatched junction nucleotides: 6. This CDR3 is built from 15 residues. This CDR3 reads CASSPDRVANYGYTF. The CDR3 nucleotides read TGTGCCAGCAGCCCAGACAGGGTAGCTAACTATGGCTACACCTTC.

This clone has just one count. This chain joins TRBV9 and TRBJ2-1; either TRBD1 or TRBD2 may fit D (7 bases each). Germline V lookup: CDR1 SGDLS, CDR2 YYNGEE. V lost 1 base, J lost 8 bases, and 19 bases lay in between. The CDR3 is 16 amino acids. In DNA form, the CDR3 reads TGTGCCAGCAGCGTAAGGGGAGGGGGCGCAGAAGATGAGCAGTTCTTC. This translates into CASSVRGGGAEDEQFF. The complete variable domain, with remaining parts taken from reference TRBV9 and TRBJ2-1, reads DSGVTQTPKHLITATGQRVTLRCSPRSGDLSVYWYQQSLDQGLQFLIQYYNGEERAKGNILERFSAQQFPDLHSELNLSSLELGDSALYFCASSVRGGGAEDEQFFGPGTRLTVL.

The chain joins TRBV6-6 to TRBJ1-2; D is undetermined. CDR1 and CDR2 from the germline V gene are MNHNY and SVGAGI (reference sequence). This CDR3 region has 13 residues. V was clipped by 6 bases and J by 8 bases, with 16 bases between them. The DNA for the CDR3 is TGTGCCAGCAGCCCAGCCCCGACGGGAGGCTACACCTTC. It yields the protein CASSPAPTGGYTF.

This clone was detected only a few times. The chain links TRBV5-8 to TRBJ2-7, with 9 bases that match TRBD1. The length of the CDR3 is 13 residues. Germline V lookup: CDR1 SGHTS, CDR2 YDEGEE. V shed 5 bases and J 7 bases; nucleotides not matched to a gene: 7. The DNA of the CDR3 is TGTGCCAGCAGTCACAGGGGGCTGGGGGAGCAGTACTTC. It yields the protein CASSHRGLGEQYF.

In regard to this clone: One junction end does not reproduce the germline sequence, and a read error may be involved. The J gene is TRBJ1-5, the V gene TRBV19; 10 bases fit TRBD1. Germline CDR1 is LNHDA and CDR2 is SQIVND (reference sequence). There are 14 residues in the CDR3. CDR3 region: CASISGTGVQTQHF. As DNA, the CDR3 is TGTGCCAGTATTTCCGGGACAGGGGTTCAGACCCAGCATTTT.